The T cell receptor beta chain described here comes from a study of read filtering for tumor transcriptome and immune sequencing. Study as a whole: After DNase treatment, RNA was made into whole-transcriptome libraries. Study observations and caveats: Correlation between methods rose after single-read clonotypes were removed.

This library used about 360 ng RNA and molecular barcoded adaptors spanning alpha/delta and beta/gamma chains. Each CDR3 protein is one row after TCRdb ran MiXCR on the reads. The sample yields 20,000 to 30,000 distinct CDR3 sequences, approximately 23% seen once. Comments on this clonotype: The target antigen is unknown.

The CDR3 extends over 16 amino acids. Trimming left V 4 bases short and J 4 bases short, with 16 bases between. Germline values: CDR1 SGHVS, CDR2 FNYEAQ. V and J are TRBV7-6 and TRBJ2-2; D might be TRBD2 (6 bases). This clonotype was sampled from a donor at least 40 years old with multiple myeloma. Source material: a population of CD138-negative cells sorted from bone marrow. The CDR3 reads CASSSATRSTTGELFF. CDR3 in DNA: TGTGCCAGCAGCTCCGCGACTAGATCAACCACCGGGGAGCTGTTTTTT.